This T cell receptor beta chain was recovered during a study of blood T cell repertoires in COVID-19 (dated by TCRdb to 2020 to 2022). Turning to the overall study: Collaborator samples came from the United States, Italy and Spain and covered acute and convalescent phases of COVID-19. The prospective study material was composed of cDNA or gDNA derived from T cells, B-cell-depleted T cells, or PBMCs. A freely available public database, intended as a resource for researchers studying the immune response to SARS-CoV-2, is where the repertoires were released. The samples were drawn from the first 160 participants of the ongoing ImmuneRACE study and from 950 to 1,500 subjects provided by 6 global collaborators. Where available, HLA class I and class II types were taken from metadata supplied by the sample provider and were not determined by assay-based typing. The dataset comprised deeply sampled blood TCRbeta repertoires from subjects exposed to, actively infected with, or recovered from COVID-19. Sample metadata almost always included a de-identified subject ID, COVID-19 status, age in years and sex. Broader findings and caveats from the paper: The amount of clinical and demographic metadata varied by source and participant and was provided uncurated.

With respect to this clone: Its antigen remains undetermined. No per-base quality is available; no much larger clone lies one base away.

TCRbeta CDR3 regions were amplified from genomic DNA by means of the immunoSEQ Assay, a bias-controlled multiplex PCR. The authors' pipeline ran thus. Nucleated cell counts per sample were estimated from amplification of reference gene primers within the assay. To quantify the absolute abundance of each unique TCRbeta CDR3 rearrangement, sequence reads were collapsed and filtered. For each sample, productive Simpson clonality was calculated as the square root of Simpson's diversity index across productive rearrangements. The table was pulled from immuneACCESS by TCRdb, which kept in-frame rearrangements only. Such tables lose some clones; where checked, under half of the loss comes from unresolved V genes, and the rest has no known cause. For V, J and clone size, that table is used; D and trimming come from the DNA. The sample records about 200,000 clones, about nine tenths of which are singletons. The leading ten clones occupy 0.7% to 0.95% of the sample.

Whole blood was collected in K2EDTA tubes by collaborating institutions according to the institutions' own protocols. For TCRbeta analysis, collaborators shipped samples in one of three forms: frozen whole blood, isolated PBMCs, or DNA extracted from either of those sample types. The V and J ends are trimmed by 1 base and 10 bases, leaving 14 bases between them. Per the germline V gene (reference sequence), SEHNR is the CDR1 and FQNEAQ is the CDR2. The CDR3 goes from the cysteine to the phenylalanine over 15 residues. Solely the CDR3 DNA is kept, with 45 bases framed from the first base. The material sequenced was peripheral blood. This sequence originates from a woman between 70 and 85 years old with acute or convalescent COVID-19. Recombination connected TRBV7-9 to TRBJ1-6, with the D gene call left open. Here the CDR3 is given as CASSLDLTVNSPLHF. The nucleotides read TGTGCCAGCAGCTTAGATCTCACGGTGAACTCACCCCTCCACTTT.